This T cell receptor (beta chain) was observed in a study of neurological immune-mediated disorders. Study information: Relapsing-remitting disease affected about 30, and secondary progressive 3, of some 34 multiple sclerosis patients. Whole-study results and caveats: The most TCR clonal expansion was seen in HTLV-1-associated myelopathy, whereas the least was seen in multiple sclerosis, below the level in healthy controls.

5'RACE with 10-nucleotide random UMIs produced the cDNA. Every sequencing run drew on 15-18 subjects and yielded over 170 million TCR-beta sequences. TCRdb fed the 5' RACE reads into MiXCR, producing one record per CDR3 protein. Here the sample spans about 70,000 distinct CDR3 sequences, more than 3% being singletons. This clonotype appeared many times. Antigen specificity is unknown. This CDR3 comprises 12 residues. The germline V gene has CDR1 KGHDR and CDR2 SFDVKD. The V gene lost 5 bases and the J gene lost 2 bases, with 5 bases spanning the gap. The TCR comes from a woman aged 45-59 years with multiple sclerosis. This chain connects TRBV24-1 to TRBJ1-1; D gene ambiguous. The sequenced sample was PBMCs. CDR3 DNA: TGTGCCACCAGTGGGACCAACACTGAAGCTTTCTTT. Protein product: CATSGTNTEAFF.